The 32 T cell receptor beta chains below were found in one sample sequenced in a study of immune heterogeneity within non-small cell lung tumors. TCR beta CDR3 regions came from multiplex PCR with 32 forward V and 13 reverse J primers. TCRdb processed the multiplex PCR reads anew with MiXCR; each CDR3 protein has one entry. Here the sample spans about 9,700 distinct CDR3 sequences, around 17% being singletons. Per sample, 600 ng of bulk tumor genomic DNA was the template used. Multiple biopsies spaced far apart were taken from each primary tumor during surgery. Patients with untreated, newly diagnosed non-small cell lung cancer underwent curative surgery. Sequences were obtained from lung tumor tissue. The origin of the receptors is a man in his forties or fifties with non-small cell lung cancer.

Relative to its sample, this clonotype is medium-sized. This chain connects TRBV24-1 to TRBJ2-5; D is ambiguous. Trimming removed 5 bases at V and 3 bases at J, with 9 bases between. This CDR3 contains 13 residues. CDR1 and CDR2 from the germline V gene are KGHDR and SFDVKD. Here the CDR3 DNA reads TGTGCCACCAGTGGGTCAGAAAAAGAGACCCAGTACTTC. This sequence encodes CATSGSEKETQYF.

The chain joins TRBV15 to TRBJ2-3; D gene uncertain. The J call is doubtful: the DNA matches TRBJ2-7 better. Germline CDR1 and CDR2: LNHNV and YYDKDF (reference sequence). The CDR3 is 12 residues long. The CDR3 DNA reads TGTGCCACCAGCAGAACCCTAGGCGAGCAGTACTTC. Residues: CATSRTLGEQYF.

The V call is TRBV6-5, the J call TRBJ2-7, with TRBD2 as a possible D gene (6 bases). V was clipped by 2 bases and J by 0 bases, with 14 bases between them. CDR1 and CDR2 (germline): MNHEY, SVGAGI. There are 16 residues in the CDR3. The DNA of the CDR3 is TGTGCCAGCAGTTACACCAGTACTAGCTCCTCCTACGAGCAGTACTTC. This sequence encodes CASSYTSTSSSYEQYF.

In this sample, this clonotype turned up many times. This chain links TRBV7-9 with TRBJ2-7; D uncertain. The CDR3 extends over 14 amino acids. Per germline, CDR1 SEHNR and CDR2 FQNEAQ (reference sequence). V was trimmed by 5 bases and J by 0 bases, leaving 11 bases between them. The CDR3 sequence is CASSNRQASYEQYF. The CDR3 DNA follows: TGTGCCAGCAGCAACAGACAAGCCTCCTACGAGCAGTACTTC.

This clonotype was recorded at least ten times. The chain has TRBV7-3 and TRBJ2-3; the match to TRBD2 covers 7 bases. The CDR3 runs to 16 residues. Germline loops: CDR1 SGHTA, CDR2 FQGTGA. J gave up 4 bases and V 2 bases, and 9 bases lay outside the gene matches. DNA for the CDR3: TGTGCCAGCAGCTTACTTGGCGGGAGCACATCAGATACGCAGTATTTT. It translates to CASSLLGGSTSDTQYF.

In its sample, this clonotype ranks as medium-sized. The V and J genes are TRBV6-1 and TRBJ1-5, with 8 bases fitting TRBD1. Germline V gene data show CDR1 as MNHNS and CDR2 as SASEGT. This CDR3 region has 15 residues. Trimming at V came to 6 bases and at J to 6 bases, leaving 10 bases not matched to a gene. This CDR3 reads CASRDTGGASQPQHF. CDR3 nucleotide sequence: TGTGCCAGCAGAGATACAGGGGGAGCGTCTCAGCCCCAGCATTTT.

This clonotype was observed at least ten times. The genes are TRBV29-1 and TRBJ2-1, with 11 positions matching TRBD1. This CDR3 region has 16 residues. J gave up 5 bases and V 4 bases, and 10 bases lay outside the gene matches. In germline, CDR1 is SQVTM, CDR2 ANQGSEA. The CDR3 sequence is CSVGGQGASGHNEQFF. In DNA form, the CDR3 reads TGCAGCGTTGGAGGACAGGGGGCTTCTGGGCACAATGAGCAGTTCTTC.

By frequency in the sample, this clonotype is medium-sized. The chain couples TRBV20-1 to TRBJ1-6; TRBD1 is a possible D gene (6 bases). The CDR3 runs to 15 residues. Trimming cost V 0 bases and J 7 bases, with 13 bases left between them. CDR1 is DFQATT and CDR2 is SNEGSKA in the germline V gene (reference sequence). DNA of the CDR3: TGCAGTGCTAGAGATGCGACAGGTAGCAATTCACCCCTCCACTTT. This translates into CSARDATGSNSPLHF.

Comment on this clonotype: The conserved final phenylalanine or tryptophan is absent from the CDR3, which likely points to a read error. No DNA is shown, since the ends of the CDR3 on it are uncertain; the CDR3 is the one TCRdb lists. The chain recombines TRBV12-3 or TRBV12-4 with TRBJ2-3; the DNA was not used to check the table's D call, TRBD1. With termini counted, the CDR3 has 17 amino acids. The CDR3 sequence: CASSWIGAGSYEQYFGP.

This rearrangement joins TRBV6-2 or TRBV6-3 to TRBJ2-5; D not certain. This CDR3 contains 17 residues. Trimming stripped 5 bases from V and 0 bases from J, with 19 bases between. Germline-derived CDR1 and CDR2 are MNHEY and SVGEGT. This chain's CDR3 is CASSPTPGVANQETQYF. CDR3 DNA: TGTGCCAGCAGTCCAACACCTGGGGTGGCTAACCAAGAGACCCAGTACTTC.

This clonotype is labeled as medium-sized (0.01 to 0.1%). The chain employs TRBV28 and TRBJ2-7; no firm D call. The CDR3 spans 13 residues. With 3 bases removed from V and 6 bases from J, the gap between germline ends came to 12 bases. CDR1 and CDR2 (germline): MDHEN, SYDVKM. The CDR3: CASSFGPTVEQYF. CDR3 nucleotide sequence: TGTGCCAGCAGTTTTGGACCTACGGTCGAGCAGTACTTC.

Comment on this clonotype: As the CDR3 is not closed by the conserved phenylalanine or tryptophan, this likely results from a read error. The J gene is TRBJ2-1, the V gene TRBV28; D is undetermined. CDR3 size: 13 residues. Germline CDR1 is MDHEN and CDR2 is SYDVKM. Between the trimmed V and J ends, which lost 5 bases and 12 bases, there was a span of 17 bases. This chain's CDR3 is CASSPLLPRVQFS. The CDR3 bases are TGTGCCAGCAGTCCACTCCTTCCGAGAGTGCAGTTCTCC.

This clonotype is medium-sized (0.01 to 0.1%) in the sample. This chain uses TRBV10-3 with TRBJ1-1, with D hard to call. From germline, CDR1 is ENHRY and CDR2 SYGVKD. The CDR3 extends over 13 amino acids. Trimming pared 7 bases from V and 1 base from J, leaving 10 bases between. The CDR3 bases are TGTGCCATCACCCCGAGCACGAACACTGAAGCTTTCTTT. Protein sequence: CAITPSTNTEAFF.

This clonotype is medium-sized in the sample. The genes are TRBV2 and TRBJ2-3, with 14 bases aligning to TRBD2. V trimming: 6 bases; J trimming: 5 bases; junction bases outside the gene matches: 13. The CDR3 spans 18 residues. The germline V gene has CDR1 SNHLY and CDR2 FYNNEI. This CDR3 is CASRGYLTGLAGEDTQYF. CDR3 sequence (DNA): TGTGCCAGCAGAGGTTATTTGACGGGACTAGCGGGGGAAGATACGCAGTATTTT. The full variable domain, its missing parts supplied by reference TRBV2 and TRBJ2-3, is EPEVTQTPSHQVTQMGQEVILRCVPISNHLYFYWYRQILGQKVEFLVSFYNNEISEKSEIFDDQFSVERPDGSNFTLKIRSTKLEDSAMYFCASRGYLTGLAGEDTQYFGPGTRLTVL.

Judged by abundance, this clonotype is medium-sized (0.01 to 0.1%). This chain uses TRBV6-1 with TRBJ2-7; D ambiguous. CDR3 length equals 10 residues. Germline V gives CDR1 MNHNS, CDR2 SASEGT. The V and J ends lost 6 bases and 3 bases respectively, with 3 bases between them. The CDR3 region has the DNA TGTGCCAGCAGAAACTACGAGCAGTACTTC. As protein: CASRNYEQYF.

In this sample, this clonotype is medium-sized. The CDR3 bases are TGTGCCAGCAGGCGCGGTTTGGTGTACGAGCAGTACTTC. Encoded protein: CASRRGLVYEQYF. The J gene is TRBJ2-7, the V gene TRBV7-8; D gene uncertain. The V gene's germline CDR1 is SGHVS and CDR2 FQNEAQ. This CDR3 contains 13 residues. V gave up 6 bases and J gave up 4 bases, with 13 bases separating them.

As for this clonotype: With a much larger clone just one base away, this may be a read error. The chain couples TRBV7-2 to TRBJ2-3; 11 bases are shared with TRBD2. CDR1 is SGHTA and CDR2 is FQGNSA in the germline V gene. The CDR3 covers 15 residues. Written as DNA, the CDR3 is TGTTCCAGCAGGGGGACTAGCGGACTGACAGATACGCAGTATTTT. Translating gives CSSRGTSGLTDTQYF.

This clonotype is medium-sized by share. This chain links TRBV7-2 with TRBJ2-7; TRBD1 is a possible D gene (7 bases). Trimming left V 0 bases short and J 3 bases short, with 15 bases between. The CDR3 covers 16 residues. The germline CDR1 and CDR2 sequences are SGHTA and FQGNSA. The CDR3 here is CASSLAERQGGYEQYF. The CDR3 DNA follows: TGTGCCAGCAGCTTAGCAGAACGACAGGGAGGCTACGAGCAGTACTTC.

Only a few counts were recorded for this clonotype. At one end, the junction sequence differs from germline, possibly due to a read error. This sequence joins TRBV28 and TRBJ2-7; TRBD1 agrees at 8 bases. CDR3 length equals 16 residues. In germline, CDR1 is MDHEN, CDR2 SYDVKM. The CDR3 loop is CAISFRPGTGAYDQYF. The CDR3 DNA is TGTGCCATCAGTTTCCGCCCGGGGACAGGTGCCTACGATCAGTACTTC.

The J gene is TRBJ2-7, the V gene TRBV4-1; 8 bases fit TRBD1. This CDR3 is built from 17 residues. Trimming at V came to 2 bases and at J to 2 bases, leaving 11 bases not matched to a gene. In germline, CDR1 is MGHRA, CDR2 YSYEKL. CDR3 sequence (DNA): TGCGCCAGCAGCCAATACCCCCGGGACAGGAGCGCCTACGAGCAGTACTTC. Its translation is CASSQYPRDRSAYEQYF.

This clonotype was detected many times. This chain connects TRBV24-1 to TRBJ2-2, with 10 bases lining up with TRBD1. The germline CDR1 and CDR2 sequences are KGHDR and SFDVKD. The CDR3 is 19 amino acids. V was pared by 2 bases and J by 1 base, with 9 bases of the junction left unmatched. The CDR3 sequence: CATSDWDRGRLLNTGELFF. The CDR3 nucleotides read TGTGCCACCAGTGATTGGGACAGGGGACGGCTATTGAACACCGGGGAGCTGTTTTTT.

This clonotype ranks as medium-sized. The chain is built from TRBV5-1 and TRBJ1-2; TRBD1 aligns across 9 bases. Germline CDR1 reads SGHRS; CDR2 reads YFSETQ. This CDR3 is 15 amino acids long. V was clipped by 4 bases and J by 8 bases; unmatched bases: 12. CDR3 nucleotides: TGCGCCAGCAGCGCGACCTGGACAGGGGATAGGGGCTACACCTTC. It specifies CASSATWTGDRGYTF.

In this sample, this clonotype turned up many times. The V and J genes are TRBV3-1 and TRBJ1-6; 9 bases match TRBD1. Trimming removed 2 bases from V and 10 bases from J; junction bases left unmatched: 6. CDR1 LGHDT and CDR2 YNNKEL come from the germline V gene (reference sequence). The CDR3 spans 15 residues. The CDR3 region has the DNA TGTGCCAGCAGCCAAACAGGGGGCGAAGGATCACCCCTCCACTTT. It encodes CASSQTGGEGSPLHF.

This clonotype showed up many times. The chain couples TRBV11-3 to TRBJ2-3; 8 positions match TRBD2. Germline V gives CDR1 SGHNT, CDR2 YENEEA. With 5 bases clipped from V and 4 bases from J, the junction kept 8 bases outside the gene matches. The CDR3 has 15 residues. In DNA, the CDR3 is TGTGCCAGCAGCCCGGGGGGGGGTGGACCAGATACGCAGTATTTT. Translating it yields CASSPGGGGPDTQYF.

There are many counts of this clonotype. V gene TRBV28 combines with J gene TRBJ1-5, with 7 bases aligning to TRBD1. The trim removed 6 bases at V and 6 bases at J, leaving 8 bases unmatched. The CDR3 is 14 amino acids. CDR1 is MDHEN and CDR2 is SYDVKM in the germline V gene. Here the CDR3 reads CASRGTGAVQPQHF. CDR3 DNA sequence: TGTGCCAGCAGGGGAACAGGGGCGGTTCAGCCCCAGCATTTT.

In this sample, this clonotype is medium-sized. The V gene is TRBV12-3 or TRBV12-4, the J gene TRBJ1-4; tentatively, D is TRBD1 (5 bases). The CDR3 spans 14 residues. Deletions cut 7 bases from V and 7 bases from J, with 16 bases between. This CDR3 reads CASNGARSFEKLFF. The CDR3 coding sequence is TGTGCCAGCAACGGGGCCCGGTCATTTGAAAAACTGTTTTTT.

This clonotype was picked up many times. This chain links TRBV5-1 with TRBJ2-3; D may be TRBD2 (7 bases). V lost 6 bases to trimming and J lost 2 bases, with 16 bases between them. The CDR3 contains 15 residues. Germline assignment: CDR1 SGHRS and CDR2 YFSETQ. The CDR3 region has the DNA TGCGCCAGCAACCAGTTCGGGGGGCTCACAGATACGCAGTATTTT. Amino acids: CASNQFGGLTDTQYF.

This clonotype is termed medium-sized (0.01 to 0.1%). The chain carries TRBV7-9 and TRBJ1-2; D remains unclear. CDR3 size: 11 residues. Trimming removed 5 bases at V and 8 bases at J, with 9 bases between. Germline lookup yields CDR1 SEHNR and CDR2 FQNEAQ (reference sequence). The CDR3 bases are TGTGCCAGCAGCCCGGGGAGGGGCTACACCTTC. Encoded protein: CASSPGRGYTF.

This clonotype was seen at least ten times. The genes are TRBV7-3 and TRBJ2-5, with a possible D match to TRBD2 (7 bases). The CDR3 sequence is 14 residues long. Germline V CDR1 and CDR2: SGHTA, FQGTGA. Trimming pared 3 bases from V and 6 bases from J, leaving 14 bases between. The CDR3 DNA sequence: TGTGCCAGCAGCTTGGGAGGGGGGGGACAGACCCAGTACTTC. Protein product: CASSLGGGGQTQYF.

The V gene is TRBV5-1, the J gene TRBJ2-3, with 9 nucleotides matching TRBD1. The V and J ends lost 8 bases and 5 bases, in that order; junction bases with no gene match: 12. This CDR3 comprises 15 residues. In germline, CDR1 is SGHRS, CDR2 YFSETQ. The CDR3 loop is CARSIGQGNEDTQYF. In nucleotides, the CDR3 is TGCGCCAGAAGTATCGGACAGGGGAATGAAGATACGCAGTATTTT.

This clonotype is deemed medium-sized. CDR3: CSAPPAAGGIAGELFF. The CDR3 DNA follows: TGCAGTGCTCCCCCGGCGGCAGGGGGAATAGCCGGGGAGCTGTTTTTT. V usage is TRBV20-1 and J usage is TRBJ2-2, with TRBD1 matching over 7 bases. Germline V gene data show CDR1 as DFQATT and CDR2 as SNEGSKA (reference sequence). This CDR3 has 16 residues. V lost 5 bases and J lost 6; bases outside the gene matches: 15.

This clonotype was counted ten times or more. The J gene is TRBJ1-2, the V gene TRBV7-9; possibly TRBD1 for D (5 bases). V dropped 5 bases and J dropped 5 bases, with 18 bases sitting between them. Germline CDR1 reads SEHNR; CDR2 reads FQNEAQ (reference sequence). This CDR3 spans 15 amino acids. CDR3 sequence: CASSRGQGAKYGYTF. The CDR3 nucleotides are TGTGCCAGCAGCAGGGGCCAAGGAGCGAAATATGGCTACACCTTC.